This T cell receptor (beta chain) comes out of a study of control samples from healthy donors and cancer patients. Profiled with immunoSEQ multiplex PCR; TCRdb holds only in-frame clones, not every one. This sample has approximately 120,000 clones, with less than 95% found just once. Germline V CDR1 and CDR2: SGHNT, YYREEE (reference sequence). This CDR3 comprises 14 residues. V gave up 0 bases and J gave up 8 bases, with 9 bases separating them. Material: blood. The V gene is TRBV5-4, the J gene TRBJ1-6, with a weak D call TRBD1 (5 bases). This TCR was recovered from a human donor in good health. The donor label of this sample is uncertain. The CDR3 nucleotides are TGTGCCAGCAGCTTGGGACAGATAGATTCACCCCTCCACTTT. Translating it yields CASSLGQIDSPLHF. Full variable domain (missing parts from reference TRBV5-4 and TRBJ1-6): ETGVTQSPTHLIKTRGQQVTLRCSSQSGHNTVSWYQQALGQGPQFIFQYYREEENGRGNFPPRFSGLQFPNYSSELNVNALELDDSALYLCASSLGQIDSPLHFGNGTRLTVT.